Listed here are 30 T cell receptor beta chains from one sample, sequenced in a study of blood T cells in healthy people across ages. A second PCR of roughly 7 to 11 cycles used a sample-barcoded 5' primer and a J-beta primer mix. TCRdb independently ran MiXCR on the 5' RACE reads; one entry per CDR3 protein. Of fewer than 900,000 distinct CDR3 sequences listed, 35% to 45% are singletons. The specimen was blood. The receptors shown here come from a woman aged 55-70 years in good health.

The gene calls are TRBV3-1 and TRBJ2-7; D could derive from TRBD1 or TRBD2 (5 bases each). The V and J ends lost 0 bases and 2 bases respectively, with 8 bases between them. This CDR3 is built from 14 residues. Germline CDR1 and CDR2: LGHDT and YNNKEL (reference sequence). The CDR3 loop is CASSQDPGPYEQYF. The CDR3 bases are TGTGCCAGCAGCCAAGACCCGGGGCCCTACGAGCAGTACTTC.

The chain has TRBV20-1 and TRBJ2-4, with a possible D match to TRBD2 (7 bases). The DNA matches TRBJ2-7 better at its end, which makes the J call doubtful. CDR3 size: 14 residues. CDR1 is DFQATT, CDR2 SNEGSKA, per germline (reference sequence). The CDR3 DNA is TGCAGTGCTACTACATATTCGGGGGGCAACGAGCAGTACTTC. This gives the protein CSATTYSGGNEQYF.

V usage is TRBV7-3 and J usage is TRBJ2-1, with D perhaps assigned TRBD1 or TRBD2 (5 bases each). This CDR3 contains 17 residues. Germline V gives CDR1 SGHTA, CDR2 FQGTGA. The V gene lost 1 base and the J gene lost 6 bases, with 19 bases spanning the gap. DNA for the CDR3: TGTGCCAGCAGCTTAATCGGAGCGAGGGGCAGTTTCAATGAGCAGTTCTTC. It is translated as CASSLIGARGSFNEQFF.

This clonotype has ten or more counts. This chain uses TRBV6-2 or TRBV6-3 with TRBJ2-7, with D perhaps TRBD2 (6 bases). V lost 4 bases and J 0 bases, leaving 10 bases between the germline ends. This CDR3 comprises 14 residues. Per the germline V gene, CDR1 is MNHEY and CDR2 is SVGEGT. The CDR3 spells CASSFDGSSYEQYF. The CDR3 DNA follows: TGTGCCAGCAGTTTTGACGGGAGCTCCTACGAGCAGTACTTC.

The CDR3 loop reads CASSPNRGKLFF. CDR3 DNA sequence: TGTGCCAGCAGCCCCAACCGGGGGAAACTGTTTTTT. The genes are TRBV14 and TRBJ1-4; the D gene is possibly TRBD1 (5 bases). V lost 4 bases, J lost 11 bases, and 11 bases lay in between. Per the germline V gene, CDR1 is SGHDN and CDR2 is FVKESK. The CDR3 has 12 amino acids. Drawing the rest from reference TRBV14 and TRBJ1-4, the complete variable domain is EAGVTQFPSHSVIEKGQTVTLRCDPISGHDNLYWYRRVMGKEIKFLLHFVKESKQDESGMPNNRFLAERTGGTYSTLKVQPAELEDSGVYFCASSPNRGKLFFGSGTQLSVL.

Remarks on this clonotype: A read error may explain this, as a much larger clone is one base away. This chain connects TRBV2 to TRBJ2-3, with no clear D. Trimming left V 8 bases short and J 0 bases short, with 3 bases between. Per the germline V gene, CDR1 is SNHLY and CDR2 is FYNNEI. This CDR3 region has 11 residues. CDR3 nucleotides: TGTGCCAGCCAAAGCACAGATACGCAGTATTTT. This codes for CASQSTDTQYF.

The chain combines TRBV5-1 with TRBJ2-4; possibly TRBD1 or TRBD2 for D (5 bases each). The V and J ends lost 4 bases and 0 bases respectively, with 11 bases between them. The CDR3 has 15 amino acids. Germline V gene sequence: CDR1 SGHRS, CDR2 YFSETQ. CDR3 coding DNA: TGCGCCAGCAGCGGCTCCGGGACAGCCAAAAACATTCAGTACTTC. As protein: CASSGSGTAKNIQYF.

The sample holds a few counts of this clonotype. The chain combines TRBV6-5 with TRBJ2-7; unclear D gene. CDR3 length: 15 amino acids. Germline CDR1 is MNHEY and CDR2 is SVGAGI. V was shortened by 0 bases and J by 3 bases, with 12 bases between the two germline ends. The CDR3 nucleotides are TGTGCCAGCAGTTACTCGAAATCCCCAGTCTACGAGCAGTACTTC. This translates into CASSYSKSPVYEQYF.

V and J are TRBV10-3 and TRBJ2-1; 11 nucleotides line up with TRBD2. V lost 4 bases, J lost 5 bases, and 4 bases stayed unmatched. The germline V gene has CDR1 ENHRY and CDR2 SYGVKD. The CDR3 spans 15 residues. The CDR3 spells CAISVPSGGNNEQFF. CDR3 DNA sequence: TGTGCCATCAGTGTCCCTAGCGGGGGGAACAATGAGCAGTTCTTC.

The chain employs TRBV20-1 and TRBJ1-2; 7 bases map to TRBD1. The junction had 7 bases not matched to a gene; V was cut back by 3 bases and J by 3 bases. CDR3 length: 14 amino acids. The germline V gene has CDR1 DFQATT and CDR2 SNEGSKA (reference sequence). CDR3 sequence (DNA): TGCAGTGCTAGTGTCGTCGACAGGGACTATGGCTACACCTTC. Encoded protein: CSASVVDRDYGYTF.

The gene calls are TRBV10-3 and TRBJ2-5; D possibly uses TRBD1 or TRBD2 (5 bases each). The CDR3 loop spans 13 amino acids. Germline lookup yields CDR1 ENHRY and CDR2 SYGVKD. The V end was cut by 4 bases, the J end by 7 bases, with 13 bases between. The DNA of the CDR3 is TGTGCCATCAGTGTGGGGGACCCAGGGACCCAGTACTTC. Encoded protein: CAISVGDPGTQYF.

As concerns this clonotype: Possible read error: a much larger clone is one base away. The chain uses TRBV3-1 and TRBJ2-5; no firm D call. This CDR3 region has 15 residues. Germline V gene lookup returns CDR1 LGHDT and CDR2 YNNKEL (reference sequence). The CDR3 here is CVSSQVYREQETQYF. CDR3 bases: TGTGTCAGCAGCCAAGTGTACCGTGAGCAGGAGACCCAGTACTTC.

The rearrangement links TRBV25-1 to TRBJ1-2; tentatively, D is TRBD1 (6 bases). CDR3 length: 15 residues. The ends were cut back, 1 base at V and 8 bases at J, with 17 bases in the middle. Per the germline V gene, CDR1 is MGHDK and CDR2 is SYGVNS. The CDR3 DNA follows: TGTGCCAGCAGTGAATTATCCAGGGGCTCGGAAGGCTACACCTTC. Its translation: CASSELSRGSEGYTF.

Written as DNA, the CDR3 is TGTGCCAGCAGCTTAGGGGACAGTGGCATCTACGAGCAGTACTTC. Protein sequence: CASSLGDSGIYEQYF. The rearrangement uses TRBV7-9 and TRBJ2-7; TRBD1 aligns across 7 bases. This CDR3 contains 15 residues. The ends lost 1 base at V and 3 bases at J; junction bases unmatched: 6. CDR1 is SEHNR and CDR2 is FQNEAQ in the germline V gene (reference sequence). Filled out from reference TRBV7-9 and TRBJ2-7, the complete variable domain reads DTGVSQNPRHKITKRGQNVTFRCDPISEHNRLYWYRQTLGQGPEFLTYFQNEAQLEKSRLLSDRFSAERPKGSFSTLEIQRTEQGDSAMYLCASSLGDSGIYEQYFGPGTRLTVT.

The chain couples TRBV10-3 to TRBJ2-5; a possible D gene is TRBD1 (5 bases). V was clipped by 0 bases and J by 11 bases, with 19 bases between them. The CDR3 is 15 residues long. The germline V gene has CDR1 ENHRY and CDR2 SYGVKD. Written as DNA, the CDR3 is TGTGCCATCAGTGAGTCGACGGGCCAGGGTGTTAGGCAGTACTTC. This encodes CAISESTGQGVRQYF.

The chain combines TRBV9 with TRBJ1-2; 7 nucleotides align to TRBD1. Germline values: CDR1 SGDLS, CDR2 YYNGEE. The CDR3 runs 15 residues. V shed 3 bases, J shed 4 bases, and the junction held 9 bases outside the gene matches. The CDR3 sequence is CASSEPTGSSYGYTF. Here the CDR3 DNA reads TGTGCCAGCAGCGAGCCGACAGGGTCGAGCTATGGCTACACCTTC.

This sequence joins TRBV7-6 and TRBJ1-1; D not resolved. Germline V gene data show CDR1 as SGHVS and CDR2 as FNYEAQ. Trimming left V 1 base short and J 0 bases short, with 9 bases between. The CDR3 is 15 residues long. The CDR3 spells CASSLGLAMNTEAFF. The CDR3 DNA is TGTGCCAGCAGCTTAGGGCTGGCTATGAACACTGAAGCTTTCTTT. The full variable domain, in which reference TRBV7-6 and TRBJ1-1 provide the parts outside the CDR3, is GAGVSQSPRYKVTKRGQDVALRCDPISGHVSLYWYRQALGQGPEFLTYFNYEAQQDKSGLPNDRFSAERPEGSISTLTIQRTEQRDSAMYRCASSLGLAMNTEAFFGQGTRLTVV.

V is TRBV5-1 and J is TRBJ1-2; D uncertain. The V end was cut by 4 bases, the J end by 8 bases, with 15 bases between. Germline V CDR1 and CDR2: SGHRS, YFSETQ. CDR3 size: 13 residues. This chain's CDR3 is CASSRDMPGGYTF. The DNA of the CDR3 is TGCGCCAGCAGCCGCGACATGCCCGGGGGCTACACCTTC.

J is TRBJ1-1 and V is TRBV3-1; no clear D. CDR1 and CDR2 (germline): LGHDT, YNNKEL (reference sequence). This CDR3 has 14 residues. The V end lost 0 bases, the J end lost 0 bases, and 5 bases lay between the germline ends. The CDR3 region is CASSQDSVNTEAFF. The CDR3 nucleotides are TGTGCCAGCAGCCAAGATTCGGTGAACACTGAAGCTTTCTTT.

This clonotype has a handful of counts. V is TRBV2 and J is TRBJ1-1; tentatively, D is TRBD1 (6 bases). Trimming cost V 6 bases and J 2 bases, with 19 bases left between them. CDR1 SNHLY and CDR2 FYNNEI come from the germline V gene. The CDR3 sequence is 16 residues long. This chain's CDR3 is CASRAAGTRTNTEAFF. The CDR3 coding sequence is TGTGCCAGCAGGGCCGCCGGGACAAGGACCAACACTGAAGCTTTCTTT.

This chain joins TRBV28 and TRBJ2-7; 8 bases agree with TRBD1. The germline V gene has CDR1 MDHEN and CDR2 SYDVKM. This CDR3 comprises 13 residues. With V trimmed by 5 bases and J by 5 bases, 5 bases remained unmatched. The chain's CDR3 is CASSPGDRHEQYF. In nucleotides, the CDR3 is TGTGCCAGCAGTCCAGGGGACAGGCACGAGCAGTACTTC.

This clonotype was seen a few times. The genes are TRBV18 and TRBJ2-7; D unresolved. The length of the CDR3 is 16 residues. Germline V gives CDR1 KGHSH, CDR2 LQKENI. Deletions cut 0 bases from V and 4 bases from J, with 16 bases between. The DNA of the CDR3 is TGTGCCAGCTCACCACCTGTGGGGTCCAGTTCGTACGAGCAGTACTTC. Translating it yields CASSPPVGSSSYEQYF.

In nucleotides, the CDR3 is TGTGCCAGCTCACCAGGGCAGGGGGCGCCTTCTAACTATGGCTACACCTTC. This codes for CASSPGQGAPSNYGYTF. The chain recombines TRBV18 with TRBJ1-2, with TRBD1 identical over 8 bases. CDR1 and CDR2 (germline): KGHSH, LQKENI. V dropped 2 bases and J dropped 0; count of bases not matched to a gene: 8. This CDR3 is 17 amino acids long.

This chain uses TRBV20-1 with TRBJ2-1, with 15 bases lining up with TRBD2. The CDR3 covers 15 residues. The germline CDR1 and CDR2 sequences are DFQATT and SNEGSKA (reference sequence). With 6 bases clipped from V and 4 bases from J, the junction kept 4 bases outside the gene matches. The CDR3 DNA reads TGCAGTGCCGTAGGGACTAGCGGGGGGTACAATGAGCAGTTCTTC. Translated: CSAVGTSGGYNEQFF.

This clonotype was seen many times. The genes are TRBV6-6 and TRBJ2-3, with TRBD2 matching 9 bases. V lost 2 bases and J lost 3; bases outside the gene matches: 9. In germline, CDR1 is MNHNY, CDR2 SVGAGI (reference sequence). The CDR3 consists of 17 residues. The CDR3 sequence: CASSYAQAGGPTDTQYF. The CDR3 DNA reads TGTGCCAGCAGTTACGCCCAGGCGGGAGGGCCGACAGATACGCAGTATTTT.

V usage is TRBV3-1 and J usage is TRBJ1-1; TRBD1 is a possible D gene (5 bases). The germline V gene has CDR1 LGHDT and CDR2 YNNKEL (reference sequence). V was cut by 8 bases and J by 6 bases, with 16 bases left in between. The CDR3 has 13 amino acids. DNA of the CDR3: TGTGCCAGCCGTCGCAGGGCGGTGGCTGAAGCTTTCTTT. This encodes CASRRRAVAEAFF.

The genes are TRBV11-2 and TRBJ2-1; tentatively, D is TRBD1 or TRBD2 (5 bases each). Trimming left V 0 bases short and J 5 bases short, with 11 bases between. In germline, CDR1 is SGHAT, CDR2 FQNNGV. The CDR3 extends over 15 amino acids. The CDR3, as DNA: TGTGCCAGCAGCTTAGAGGGGGAGAGGCACAATGAGCAGTTCTTC. Translation gives CASSLEGERHNEQFF.

This clonotype was detected many times. CDR3: CASSQDYGYTF. In DNA form, the CDR3 reads TGTGCCAGCAGCCAAGACTATGGCTACACCTTC. This rearrangement joins TRBV3-1 to TRBJ1-2; D is uncertain. The CDR3 is made up of 11 amino acids. Germline CDR1 and CDR2: LGHDT and YNNKEL (reference sequence). Trimming cost V 0 bases and J 4 bases, with 0 bases left between them. The full variable domain, its missing parts supplied by reference TRBV3-1 and TRBJ1-2, is DTAVSQTPKYLVTQMGNDKSIKCEQNLGHDTMYWYKQDSKKFLKIMFSYNNKELIINETVPNRFSPKSPDKAHLNLHINSLELGDSAVYFCASSQDYGYTFGSGTRLTVV.

This clonotype was counted a few times. The V and J genes are TRBV4-1 and TRBJ2-7; 8 positions agree with TRBD2. Germline CDR1 and CDR2: MGHRA and YSYEKL. With V trimmed by 0 bases and J by 4 bases, 2 bases remained unmatched. The CDR3 is 14 residues long. CDR3 nucleotides: TGCGCCAGCAGCCAAGACGCTAGCGGGTACGAGCAGTACTTC. Residues: CASSQDASGYEQYF.

This clonotype was counted a few times. The chain carries TRBV28 and TRBJ1-2; D possibly corresponds to TRBD1 (5 bases). The V end was cut by 7 bases, the J end by 0 bases, with 9 bases between. Germline lookup yields CDR1 MDHEN and CDR2 SYDVKM. CDR3 size: 13 residues. The CDR3 DNA is TGTGCCAGCACCGACAGTTCTAACTATGGCTACACCTTC. As protein: CASTDSSNYGYTF.